This T cell receptor (beta chain) appears in the sequencing data of a study of HIV-infected children after antiretroviral therapy interruption. Looking at the study overall: All children had CD4+ count above 500 and viral load below 50 copies/ml. Recorded EBV and CMV exposure existed for most children. Weeks 0, 12, interruption end (24 or 48), and about 3 years post-study gave interruption-arm samples.

This clonotype occurred many times. The treatment denotes: PENTA 11 planned treatment interruption arm or continuous ART arm. From thawed PBMCs, naive CD4+ CD45RA+ CD45RO- T cells were sorted. Per germline, CDR1 LNHDA and CDR2 SQIVND (reference sequence). V lost 6 bases, J lost 7 bases, and 7 bases lay in between. This CDR3 is 12 amino acids long. RNA-based 3' RACE libraries used unique molecular identifiers. TCRdb ran MiXCR on the 3' RACE reads and lists one entry per CDR3 protein. The table shows about 86,000 distinct CDR3 sequences, with around 6.9% occurring only once. The V gene is TRBV19, the J gene TRBJ1-6; no definite D call. The material was CD45RA+ CD4+ T cells from PBMCs, pooled from several time points, obtained from a donor given antiretroviral therapy, either interrupted or continuous. The subset: naive CD4+ CD45RA+ CD45RO- T cells. The source is a pool of human donors with HIV. The CDR3 DNA reads as TGTGCCAGTAGCTTGTCCAATTCACCCCTCCACTTT. Amino acids: CASSLSNSPLHF.